A single sample gave rise to the 14 T cell receptor beta chains below, sequenced in a study of Ad26.COV2.S vaccination and SARS-CoV-2 variants. This sample's treatment: around 19 received Ad26.COV2.S at low or high dose, single or two shots; 5 received placebo; per-sample allocation not given. Sampling took place 63 days after the first vaccine or placebo injection. The table came from immunoSEQ multiplex PCR; TCRdb's copy has only in-frame clones and leaves some out. This table has roughly 420,000 clones, 89% appearing once. This specimen consisted of peripheral blood, obtained in a trial of Ad26.COV2.S vaccine versus placebo. These receptors were obtained from a person between 18 and 59 years old who received the Ad26.COV2.S COVID-19 vaccine or a placebo.

This rearrangement joins TRBV9 to TRBJ1-1, with D maybe TRBD1 (5 bases). V gave up 0 bases and J gave up 0 bases, with 9 bases separating them. Looked up from germline, CDR1 is SGDLS and CDR2 is YYNGEE. The CDR3 contains 15 residues. The CDR3 DNA reads as TGTGCCAGCAGCGTAGTCGGGGGAATGAACACTGAAGCTTTCTTT. Translating it yields CASSVVGGMNTEAFF.

About this clone: This specimen includes other DNA sequences encoding the same CDR3. The chain employs TRBV5-1 and TRBJ1-5; D is unresolved. This CDR3 region has 14 residues. The V gene lost 1 base and the J gene lost 2 bases, with 7 bases spanning the gap. CDR1 is SGHRS, CDR2 YFSETQ, per germline. CDR3 in amino acids: CASSLRGGNQPQHF. In nucleotides, the CDR3 is TGCGCCAGCAGCTTGCGGGGAGGCAATCAGCCCCAGCATTTT.

The rearrangement joins TRBV5-1 to TRBJ1-1; tentative D call: TRBD1 (5 bases). This CDR3 is built from 14 residues. V was pared by 4 bases and J by 7 bases, with 17 bases between. The germline V gene encodes CDR1 SGHRS and CDR2 YFSETQ. CDR3 nucleotide sequence: TGCGCCAGCAGCCCCCGGCCGGGGGGGATTGAAGCTTTCTTT. Amino acid sequence: CASSPRPGGIEAFF.

The chain joins TRBV4-1 to TRBJ1-3; 7 bases are shared with TRBD1. Germline V CDR1 and CDR2: MGHRA, YSYEKL. Losses at the gene ends were 4 bases for V and 1 base for J; bases not matched to a gene: 10. This CDR3 contains 17 residues. The CDR3: CASSRQGLVLSGNTIYF. CDR3 DNA: TGCGCCAGCAGCCGACAGGGCCTAGTTTTGTCTGGAAACACCATATATTTT.

This clone has only one observation. The genes are TRBV9 and TRBJ2-1; 9 bases align to TRBD2. Germline V gene sequence: CDR1 SGDLS, CDR2 YYNGEE. This CDR3 contains 15 residues. The V gene end was trimmed by 4 bases and the J gene end by 7 bases; junction bases not matched to a gene: 9. The CDR3 region has the DNA TGTGCCAGCAGCTCCCTGCGGGGGGGCATAAATGAGCAGTTCTTC. Amino acid sequence: CASSSLRGGINEQFF.

A single count supports this clone. This rearrangement joins TRBV7-9 to TRBJ1-1; D remains unclear. Between the trimmed V and J ends, which lost 5 bases and 1 base, there was a span of 14 bases. CDR1 and CDR2 (germline): SEHNR, FQNEAQ (reference sequence). The CDR3 consists of 15 residues. DNA of the CDR3: TGTGCCAGCAGCACTGAGACCCTTCCGAACACTGAAGCTTTCTTT. It codes for CASSTETLPNTEAFF. Together with reference TRBV7-9 and TRBJ1-1, the CDR3 gives the full variable domain: DTGVSQNPRHKITKRGQNVTFRCDPISEHNRLYWYRQTLGQGPEFLTYFQNEAQLEKSRLLSDRFSAERPKGSFSTLEIQRTEQGDSAMYLCASSTETLPNTEAFFGQGTRLTVV.

The rearrangement joins TRBV28 to TRBJ1-6; D is uncertain. Germline V gene sequence: CDR1 MDHEN, CDR2 SYDVKM. Trimming cost V 5 bases and J 2 bases, with 1 base left between them. The CDR3 extends over 12 amino acids. The DNA for the CDR3 is TGTGCCAGCAGTCCCTATAATTCACCCCTCCACTTT. Translating it yields CASSPYNSPLHF. The full variable domain, in which reference TRBV28 and TRBJ1-6 provide the parts outside the CDR3, is DVKVTQSSRYLVKRTGEKVFLECVQDMDHENMFWYRQDPGLGLRLIYFSYDVKMKEKGDIPEGYSVSREKKERFSLILESASTNQTSMYLCASSPYNSPLHFGNGTRLTVT.

The chain recombines TRBV4-2 with TRBJ2-5; 9 bases fit TRBD2. V was pared by 0 bases and J by 5 bases, with 7 bases of the junction left unmatched. The CDR3 consists of 16 residues. Germline-derived CDR1 and CDR2 are LGHNA and YNFKEQ. For the CDR3, the DNA is TGTGCCAGCAGCCAAGAAAGTGGCGGGGGGGCGGAGACCCAGTACTTC. Translating it yields CASSQESGGGAETQYF.

Comments on this clone: The same CDR3 also results from other DNA sequences found in this sample. V gene TRBV7-8 combines with J gene TRBJ2-7; D uncertain. In germline, CDR1 is SGHVS, CDR2 FQNEAQ. V lost 2 bases and J lost 1, with 6 bases in between. The CDR3 totals 13 residues. The CDR3 protein is CASSLRVSYEQYF. DNA for the CDR3: TGTGCCAGCAGCTTAAGGGTTTCCTACGAGCAGTACTTC.

The J gene is TRBJ1-1, the V gene TRBV28, with 8 bases identical to TRBD1. The V gene's germline CDR1 is MDHEN and CDR2 SYDVKM. The CDR3 loop spans 14 amino acids. J lost 5 bases, V lost 6 bases, and 8 bases had no gene match. The CDR3 DNA follows: TGTGCCAGCAGCTTTATGGACAGGGTAACTGAAGCTTTCTTT. Translation: CASSFMDRVTEAFF.

This chain links TRBV27 with TRBJ1-2; 12 positions match TRBD1. The V gene's germline CDR1 is MNHEY and CDR2 SMNVEV (reference sequence). Unmatched junction bases numbered 7, after V lost 3 bases and J lost 5 bases. CDR3 length: 16 amino acids. CDR3 DNA: TGTGCCAGCAGTTTCGGGACAGGGGGCCTTCTGTATGGCTACACCTTC. Residues: CASSFGTGGLLYGYTF.

The chain is built from TRBV28 and TRBJ1-2; D gene unclear. Trimming took 2 bases from V and 1 from J, leaving 5 bases between them. CDR1 and CDR2 (germline): MDHEN, SYDVKM. This CDR3 has 13 residues. DNA of the CDR3: TGTGCCAGCAGTTTAGGTCTTAACTATGGCTACACCTTC. Translating gives CASSLGLNYGYTF.

The chain has TRBV2 and TRBJ2-3; D gene unclear. V lost 8 bases and J lost 2, with 17 bases in between. Germline V lookup: CDR1 SNHLY, CDR2 FYNNEI. This CDR3 is built from 15 residues. CDR3 coding DNA: TGTGCCAGCCGGCCAGCTCTAGAGGACACAGATACGCAGTATTTT. Its translation: CASRPALEDTDTQYF.

This chain joins TRBV7-9 and TRBJ1-2; no reliable D call. The V end was cut by 0 bases, the J end by 1 base, with 3 bases between. The CDR3 is made up of 13 amino acids. The germline CDR1 and CDR2 sequences are SEHNR and FQNEAQ (reference sequence). CDR3 region: CASSLAVNYGYTF. The DNA of the CDR3 is TGTGCCAGCAGCTTAGCAGTTAACTATGGCTACACCTTC.